These 10 T cell receptor beta chains were sequenced from one sample in a study of blood T cell repertoires in COVID-19. Clones were read by immunoSEQ multiplex PCR, and TCRdb kept only the in-frame ones, dropping some. Here the sample spans about 190,000 clones, more than 60% being singletons. Sequences were obtained from peripheral blood. The source of these receptors is a man aged 50-59 years who had recovered from COVID-19.

The chain joins TRBV28 to TRBJ1-2, with D maybe TRBD1 (6 bases). CDR3 length: 15 residues. Deletions cut 3 bases from V and 2 bases from J, with 13 bases between. Germline V gene data show CDR1 as MDHEN and CDR2 as SYDVKM. The CDR3 is CASSFGDRTNYGYTF. The CDR3 coding sequence is TGTGCCAGCAGTTTTGGCGACAGGACCAACTATGGCTACACCTTC.

The V and J genes are TRBV2 and TRBJ1-2; D not resolved. Between the trimmed V and J ends, which lost 0 bases and 3 bases, there was a span of 11 bases. Germline values: CDR1 SNHLY, CDR2 FYNNEI. The CDR3 is 15 amino acids. CDR3: CASSEALNSYYGYTF. CDR3 DNA sequence: TGTGCCAGCAGTGAAGCGCTAAACAGCTACTATGGCTACACCTTC.

The chain uses TRBV27 and TRBJ2-1, with 8 bases aligning to TRBD2. The CDR3 length is 14 residues. The junction had 7 bases not matched to a gene; V was cut back by 5 bases and J by 7 bases. Looked up from germline, CDR1 is MNHEY and CDR2 is SMNVEV (reference sequence). CDR3: CASSGPGLVNEQFF. In DNA form, the CDR3 reads TGTGCCAGCAGTGGGCCGGGACTAGTTAATGAGCAGTTCTTC.

The rearrangement links TRBV19 to TRBJ2-7; TRBD1 is a possible D gene (7 bases). Germline assignment: CDR1 LNHDA and CDR2 SQIVND (reference sequence). Trimming removed 2 bases at V and 0 bases at J, with 11 bases between. The length of the CDR3 is 15 residues. The CDR3 here is CASSIQGGSSYEQYF. For the CDR3, the DNA is TGTGCCAGTAGTATACAGGGGGGCAGCTCCTACGAGCAGTACTTC.

V usage is TRBV11-2 and J usage is TRBJ2-1, with 8 bases identical to TRBD2. The CDR3 spans 17 residues. Germline V gene data show CDR1 as SGHAT and CDR2 as FQNNGV. V trimming: 4 bases; J trimming: 6 bases; junction bases outside the gene matches: 14. CDR3 bases: TGTGCCAGCAGCTCCTCCGCGGGAGGTGGTTATGGCAATGAGCAGTTCTTC. Protein sequence: CASSSSAGGGYGNEQFF. Full variable domain (remainder filled in from reference TRBV11-2 and TRBJ2-1): EAGVAQSPRYKIIEKRQSVAFWCNPISGHATLYWYQQILGQGPKLLIQFQNNGVVDDSQLPKDRFSAERLKGVDSTLKIQPAKLEDSAVYLCASSSSAGGGYGNEQFFGPGTRLTVL.

This clone came up a few times. V is TRBV7-6 and J is TRBJ2-3, with 13 bases matching TRBD2. The CDR3 is made up of 16 amino acids. The germline gives CDR1 SGHVS, CDR2 FNYEAQ. V gave up 4 bases and J gave up 1 base; unmatched junction bases: 2. The CDR3: CASSSGLAGGTDTQYF. DNA for the CDR3: TGTGCCAGCAGCTCAGGACTAGCGGGAGGCACAGATACGCAGTATTTT.

This clone was detected only once. The chain has TRBV5-1 and TRBJ2-7, with TRBD2 matching over 11 bases. Germline V gene data show CDR1 as SGHRS and CDR2 as YFSETQ. The junction had 2 bases not matched to a gene; V was cut back by 3 bases and J by 0 bases. The CDR3 spans 15 residues. The CDR3 is CASSSLAGASYEQYF. The CDR3 DNA sequence: TGCGCCAGCAGCTCACTAGCGGGGGCCTCCTACGAGCAGTACTTC.

The V gene is TRBV29-1, the J gene TRBJ2-1; the match to TRBD2 covers 7 bases. The CDR3 contains 13 residues. Germline V gene data show CDR1 as SQVTM and CDR2 as ANQGSEA. Trimming removed 5 bases from V and 6 bases from J; junction bases left unmatched: 7. The CDR3 DNA reads TGCAGCGTTTGGGGGGGTCTAATCAATGAGCAGTTCTTC. Amino acids: CSVWGGLINEQFF.

A few counts support this clone. J is TRBJ1-5 and V is TRBV7-8, with 9 bases aligning to TRBD1. Germline V lookup: CDR1 SGHVS, CDR2 FQNEAQ. This CDR3 is 14 amino acids long. With 4 bases clipped from V and 5 bases from J, the junction kept 3 bases outside the gene matches. The CDR3 nucleotides are TGTGCCAGCAGCTCGACAGGGGGATATCAGCCCCAGCATTTT. Residues: CASSSTGGYQPQHF.

The chain couples TRBV19 to TRBJ2-1; 7 nucleotides line up with TRBD1. CDR1 is LNHDA and CDR2 is SQIVND in the germline V gene (reference sequence). V lost 6 bases to trimming and J lost 2 bases; unmatched junction nucleotides: 7. The length of the CDR3 is 15 residues. CDR3 residues: CASSPGTDAYNEQFF. The CDR3 DNA reads TGTGCCAGTAGCCCAGGGACAGACGCCTACAATGAGCAGTTCTTC. Full variable domain (missing parts from reference TRBV19 and TRBJ2-1): DGGITQSPKYLFRKEGQNVTLSCEQNLNHDAMYWYRQDPGQGLRLIYYSQIVNDFQKGDIAEGYSVSREKKESFPLTVTSAQKNPTAFYLCASSPGTDAYNEQFFGPGTRLTVL.